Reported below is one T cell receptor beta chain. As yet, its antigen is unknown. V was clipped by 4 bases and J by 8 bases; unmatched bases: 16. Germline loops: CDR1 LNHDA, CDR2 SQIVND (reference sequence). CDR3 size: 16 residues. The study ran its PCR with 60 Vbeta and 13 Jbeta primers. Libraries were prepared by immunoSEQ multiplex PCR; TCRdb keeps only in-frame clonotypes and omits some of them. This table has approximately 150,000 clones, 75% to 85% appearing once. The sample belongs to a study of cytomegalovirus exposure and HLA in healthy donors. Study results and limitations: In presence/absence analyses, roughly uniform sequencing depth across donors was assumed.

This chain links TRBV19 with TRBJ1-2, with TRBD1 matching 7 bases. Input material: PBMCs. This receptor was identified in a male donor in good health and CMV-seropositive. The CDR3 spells CASSRSGQTLSGGYTF. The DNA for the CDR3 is TGTGCCAGTAGTAGGTCGGGACAGACTCTATCAGGCGGCTACACCTTC.